This T cell receptor (beta chain) came from a study of blood T cells in healthy people across ages. General study findings and limits: In these data, TCR beta diversity tracked strongly with naive T cell percentage.

Note on this clonotype: The antigen is unknown.

The authors ran a second PCR of roughly 6 to 11 cycles using a sample-barcoded 5' primer and a J-beta primer mix. TCRdb re-called the 5' RACE reads with MiXCR, one entry per CDR3 protein. The repertoire consists of about 1.8 million distinct CDR3 sequences, with 49% occurring once and the leading ten covering approximately 2.1%. Isolation yielded PBMCs, at least 7 million per sample, in every case. This CDR3 has 15 amino acids. Germline V gene data show CDR1 as SQVTM and CDR2 as ANQGSEA. The sample was blood. The origin of this receptor is a woman between 35 and 50 years old in good health. The chain combines TRBV29-1 with TRBJ2-5; 8 nucleotides match TRBD1. The J call may be wrong; the DNA end is better matched by TRBJ2-7. CDR3 sequence: CSVEDPRTGLGEQYF. Written as DNA, the CDR3 is TGCAGCGTTGAAGATCCCAGGACAGGGCTGGGCGAGCAGTACTTC.